This T cell receptor beta chain was captured in a study of cytomegalovirus exposure and HLA in healthy donors. Overall study results and limits: Subsequent analysis revealed that first-cohort TCR clusters tended to co-occur in the roughly 120 validation repertoires. Researchers counted approximately 160 TCR beta chains as cytomegalovirus-associated.

This clone has only one observation. Its antigen is undetermined. Its ends do not fully match the called genes, so a read error is possible. Assay: immunoSEQ multiplex PCR; the TCRdb copy retains only in-frame clones and omits some. Altogether roughly 140,000 clones are present, 90% to 95% being singletons, with the ten largest covering 0.55% to 0.8%. The germline CDR1 and CDR2 sequences are MRHNA and SNTAGT. The CDR3 sequence is 13 residues long. The sequence derives from a man aged 18 to 30 in good health and CMV-seronegative. The sequenced material came from PBMCs. The chain has TRBV6-4 and TRBJ2-7, with a tentative D call TRBD1 (5 bases). The CDR3 loop reads CARPLTDPYEQYF. DNA of the CDR3: TGTGCCAGACCCCTGACAGATCCCTACGAGCAATACTTC.